This TCR beta chain was identified during a study of blood T cells in healthy people across ages (dated by TCRdb to 2015 to 2017). For the wider study: In model experiments, roughly one uniquely barcoded TCR beta cDNA molecule per two T cells was captured by template switching. Using deep sequencing normalized with unique cDNA molecular identifiers, the study measured how TCR beta repertoire diversity changes with age. Four age groups were formed from the donors: young (average 16 years), middle-aged (less than 40), aged (roughly 56) and long-lived (approximately 78). To avoid experimental bias, donors of different ages were spread randomly across the sequencing lanes. Using the same blood draw, the study looked at two additional independent replicas of 1 million unique cDNA reads for two donors, one aged 18 to 30 and the other aged 80 or older. Results the study describes overall, beyond this receptor: Because profiling used bulk unsorted PBMCs, naive and antigen-experienced compartments could not be compared conclusively. Estimates of total diversity based on one million sequenced T cells were considered lower bounds and underestimates. Compared with the aged group, more naive CD4+ T cells, fewer expanded clones and increased TCR diversity were shown by the long-lived group, suggesting age selection. Donor CMV infection status was unknown, potentially confounding age-related changes in expanded clonotypes. The percentage of naive T cells measured by flow cytometry correlated strongly with observed TCR beta diversity. As age increased, observed TCR beta diversity per million T cells dropped in a roughly linear way, and a significant reduction was already evident by age 40.

About this clonotype itself: Its antigen is unknown. It has no much larger one-base neighbor in the sample; base qualities were not kept.

Systemically healthy Caucasian individuals from Russia, 35 to 50 in total and aged roughly 6 to 100 years, were included as donors. Approximately 9 milliliters of peripheral blood were collected from each donor into EDTA-treated Vacutainer tubes. Ficoll-Paque density-gradient centrifugation was used to isolate PBMCs, with at least 7 million per sample. Total RNA was extracted from PBMCs with Trizol reagent, with at least 5.5 micrograms obtained per sample. Naive CD45RAhigh/CD27high T cell percentages were measured by flow cytometry on a PBMC aliquot from every donor. Preparation of the library involved 5' RACE. The instrument given in TCRdb is Illumina HiSeq 2500. The second PCR ran for roughly 7 to 11 cycles and used a J-beta primer mix along with a sample-barcoded 5' primer. A unique molecular identifier was introduced onto each TCR beta cDNA molecule by a template-switch 5' adaptor carrying 12 random nucleotides. At least 2.5 million CDR3-containing paired-end reads were obtained from each sample. First-strand cDNA was synthesized from all RNA with the Mint cDNA synthesis kit, primed by a TRBC-specific oligonucleotide. All cDNA was treated with uracil-DNA glycosylase and then went through a first 18-cycle PCR with the universal primers M1SS and BC2_uni_R. Turning to the authors' computational methods: Each sample was normalized by randomly selecting 1 million high-quality reads, each carrying a distinct molecular identifier. Instead of being binned into consensus sequences, reads with shared molecular identifiers were discarded. MiTCR, with a Q25 quality threshold and the strictest error-elimination algorithm, was used for CDR3 identification, clonotype clustering and error correction. A nonparametric unseen species model with Euler transformation was used to estimate a lower bound on total TCR beta diversity. The public sequencing data were trimmed at Q25 with fastp and processed into clonotypes with MiXCR by TCRdb, which kept only in-frame beta chains. Each CDR3 protein gets just one entry, which takes the most common genes and DNA from the rows behind it. V and J calls and clone size were set by TCRdb, not the authors. This sample comprises 1.5 million to 2 million distinct CDR3 sequences, roughly 52% of them detected only once. The ten largest clonotypes hold roughly 2.1% of the sample.

The TCR was taken from a woman between 40 and 50 years old in good health. Material for sequencing was blood.

The CDR3 in this case is CASSYEGGVYNEQFF. The DNA sequence follows: TGTGCCAGCAGTTATGAAGGGGGGGTTTACAATGAGCAGTTCTTC. In this chain, TRBV6-5 is recombined with TRBJ2-1, and possibly TRBD2, on 7 matching bases. Including cysteine and phenylalanine, the CDR3 has 15 amino acids. Only the CDR3 DNA is retained, 45 bases long and in frame from the first base. Between the V and J ends, shortened by 3 bases and 4 bases respectively, the junction contains 13 bases. Based on the germline V gene, the CDR1 and CDR2 sequences are MNHEY and SVGAGI.